The sample holds many counts of the clone carrying this T cell receptor (beta chain). The germline V gene encodes CDR1 MNHEY and CDR2 SMNVEV (reference sequence). The CDR3 covers 15 residues. V was shortened by 4 bases and J by 3 bases, with 15 bases between the two germline ends. TCR beta CDR3 sequences were amplified from RNA transcripts. HTBI primers were used for first-round RT-PCR of the TCR CDR3. TCRdb fed the multiplex PCR reads into MiXCR, producing one record per CDR3 protein. The table has 250,000 to 300,000 distinct CDR3 sequences, 10% to 15% seen once. The sample originates from a study of T cells in Graves' hyperthyroidism and ophthalmopathy. Study context: Peripheral blood was taken when the disease was first diagnosed, before any treatment began.

Thyroid ultrasound, orbital computed tomography, clinical symptoms, and serum thyroxine and TRAb underpinned diagnoses. The PBMCs were taken from more than 8 ml of fresh peripheral blood. This chain uses TRBV27 with TRBJ1-2; tentative D call: TRBD1 (6 bases). What was sequenced was blood. This receptor was taken from a woman aged 30 to 39 with Graves' hyperthyroidism that later progressed to Graves' ophthalmopathy. In DNA, the CDR3 is TGTGCCAGCAGTTCCTACCTCAGGGGTGACTATGGCTACACCTTC. It is translated as CASSSYLRGDYGYTF.